This TCR beta chain appears in the sequencing data of a study of patients and donors after allogeneic stem cell transplantation. Per the germline V gene, CDR1 is DFQATT and CDR2 is SNEGSKA (reference sequence). Trimming shortened V by 0 bases and J by 5 bases, and 16 bases separated the two germline ends. This CDR3 has 15 residues. TCRdb passed the RT-PCR reads through MiXCR, listing each CDR3 protein once. The sample lists about a million distinct CDR3 sequences, approximately 19% occurring once. The TCR originated in a human donor who was either an allogeneic HSCT recipient or a stem cell or donor lymphocyte infusion donor (not recorded which). It is not recorded whose cells these are; they may come from a transplant donor. The sample was blood, either unsorted or a sorted T cell fraction (not recorded which). This chain connects TRBV20-1 to TRBJ2-5; D remains ambiguous. CDR3 nucleotides: TGCAGTGCTAGAGATCCCAGGATAGCATGGGAGACCCAGTACTTC. Translating it yields CSARDPRIAWETQYF.